Below, 10 T cell receptor beta chains from the same sample are listed, as sequenced in a study of blood T cell repertoires in COVID-19 (dated by TCRdb to the early 2020s). The receptor library was made with the immunoSEQ multiplex PCR assay. Here the immuneACCESS table is served through TCRdb, limited to in-frame sequences with V and J called. Missing clones are a known gap in these copies; in checked studies unresolved V genes cover under half, and the rest lacks a known reason. This sample lists about 420,000 clones; roughly 89% were detected once. Of the sample, 0.75% to 0.85% falls within the top ten clones. Sequenced: peripheral blood. The receptors were sampled from a man in his late teens or twenties with COVID-19, enrolled during active disease.

The V call is TRBV14, the J call TRBJ2-7; no clear D gene. The CDR3 length is 15 residues. Per the germline V gene, CDR1 is SGHDN and CDR2 is FVKESK. V lost 4 bases and J lost 0, with 13 bases in between. CDR3 sequence reads: CASSPLSRNSYEQYF. CDR3 DNA: TGTGCCAGCAGCCCTTTATCGCGAAACTCCTACGAGCAGTACTTC.

This clone was observed a single time. J is TRBJ2-7 and V is TRBV18; TRBD2 aligns across 13 bases. CDR3 length: 21 residues. With V trimmed by 3 bases and J by 0 bases, 17 bases remained unmatched. Per germline, CDR1 KGHSH and CDR2 LQKENI. The CDR3 reads CASSPINVGLAGVKISYEQYF. CDR3 DNA: TGTGCCAGCTCACCCATAAATGTCGGACTAGCGGGAGTAAAGATCTCCTACGAGCAGTACTTC.

This clone was found a few times. This rearrangement joins TRBV27 to TRBJ1-1; the D gene is possibly TRBD1 (6 bases). V was clipped by 6 bases and J by 8 bases, with 19 bases between them. Germline-derived CDR1 and CDR2 are MNHEY and SMNVEV (reference sequence). The CDR3 has 14 residues. CDR3 DNA: TGTGCCAGCAGCCTCCAGGGGACGAGCTCAGAAGCTTTCTTT. It codes for CASSLQGTSSEAFF.

Only one count was recorded for this clone. The CDR3 is CASSGKTSGPRGTQYF. The CDR3 nucleotides read TGTGCCAGCAGTGGCAAGACTAGCGGGCCAAGGGGGACCCAGTACTTC. V and J are TRBV6-1 and TRBJ2-5; 10 nucleotides agree with TRBD2. Germline trimming cut 4 bases from V and 7 bases from J; bases unmatched to any gene: 12. CDR3 length: 16 residues. CDR1 and CDR2 from the germline V gene are MNHNS and SASEGT.

V usage is TRBV29-1 and J usage is TRBJ2-1; 7 bases map to TRBD1. The CDR3 spans 13 residues. Germline V gene sequence: CDR1 SQVTM, CDR2 ANQGSEA. V dropped 7 bases and J dropped 9; count of bases not matched to a gene: 12. CDR3 nucleotides: TGCAGCGCCTCCGGGACAGCCTTCGGTGAGCAGTTCTTC. Its protein product is CSASGTAFGEQFF.

The chain couples TRBV19 to TRBJ2-3; TRBD1 might be the D (6 bases). V lost 3 bases to trimming and J lost 6 bases, with 19 bases between them. Germline assignment: CDR1 LNHDA and CDR2 SQIVND (reference sequence). The CDR3 sequence is 16 residues long. The CDR3 sequence: CASSMGEAPRGDTQYF. In DNA form, the CDR3 reads TGTGCCAGTAGTATGGGAGAGGCCCCGAGGGGGGATACGCAGTATTTT.

This clone was seen a single time. The chain carries TRBV11-2 and TRBJ2-3; TRBD1 matches at 9 bases. The junction had 6 bases not matched to a gene; V was cut back by 4 bases and J by 1 base. CDR1 is SGHAT, CDR2 FQNNGV, per germline. The CDR3 has 16 amino acids. The CDR3, as DNA: TGTGCCAGCAGCTCAAAGACAGGGGGGGGCACAGATACGCAGTATTTT. It yields the protein CASSSKTGGGTDTQYF.

The V call is TRBV11-2, the J call TRBJ2-7; D is unresolved. The CDR3 is 8 amino acids. The V gene lost 4 bases and the J gene lost 10 bases, with 2 bases spanning the gap. Germline V gene data show CDR1 as SGHAT and CDR2 as FQNNGV. CDR3 sequence reads: CASSSQYF. DNA for the CDR3: TGTGCCAGCAGCTCACAGTACTTC.

The count of this clone is one. This chain connects TRBV6-4 to TRBJ1-6; tentatively, D is TRBD1 (6 bases). The CDR3 sequence is 14 residues long. Germline CDR1 and CDR2: MRHNA and SNTAGT. Between the trimmed V and J ends, which lost 2 bases and 10 bases, there was a span of 12 bases. CDR3 sequence (DNA): TGTGCCAGCAGTGACGAGGCAGGGGTATCACCCCTCCACTTT. It codes for CASSDEAGVSPLHF.

The chain employs TRBV29-1 and TRBJ1-2; possible D gene TRBD1, 5 bases. V was clipped by 0 bases and J by 3 bases, with 8 bases between them. The germline gives CDR1 SQVTM, CDR2 ANQGSEA. The CDR3 runs to 13 residues. The CDR3 DNA is TGCAGCGTTGAAGAAGGGGACTACTATGGCTACACCTTC. This sequence encodes CSVEEGDYYGYTF.